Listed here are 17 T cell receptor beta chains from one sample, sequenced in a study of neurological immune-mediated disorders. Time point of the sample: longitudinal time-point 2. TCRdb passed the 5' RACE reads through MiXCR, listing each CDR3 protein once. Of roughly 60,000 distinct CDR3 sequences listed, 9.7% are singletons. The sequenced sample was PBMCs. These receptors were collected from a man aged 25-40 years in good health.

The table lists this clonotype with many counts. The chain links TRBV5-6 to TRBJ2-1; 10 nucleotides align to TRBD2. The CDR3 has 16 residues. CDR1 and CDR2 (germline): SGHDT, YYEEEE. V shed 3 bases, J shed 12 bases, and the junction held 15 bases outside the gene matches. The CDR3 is CASSWSGTSVSRVQFF. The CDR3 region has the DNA TGTGCCAGCAGCTGGTCCGGGACTAGCGTTTCCCGGGTGCAGTTCTTC.

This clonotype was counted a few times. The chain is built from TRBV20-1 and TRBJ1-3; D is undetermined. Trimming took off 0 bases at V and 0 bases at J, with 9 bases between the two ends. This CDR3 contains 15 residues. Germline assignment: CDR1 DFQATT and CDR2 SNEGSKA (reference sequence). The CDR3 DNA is TGCAGTGCTAGAGATGTCGCAAGCTCTGGAAACACCATATATTTT. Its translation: CSARDVASSGNTIYF.

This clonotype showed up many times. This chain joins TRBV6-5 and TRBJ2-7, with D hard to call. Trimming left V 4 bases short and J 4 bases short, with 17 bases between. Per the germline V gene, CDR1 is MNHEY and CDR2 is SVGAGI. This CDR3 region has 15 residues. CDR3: CASSFGPSPSYEQYF. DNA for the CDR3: TGTGCCAGCAGTTTTGGGCCCTCCCCCTCTTACGAGCAGTACTTC.

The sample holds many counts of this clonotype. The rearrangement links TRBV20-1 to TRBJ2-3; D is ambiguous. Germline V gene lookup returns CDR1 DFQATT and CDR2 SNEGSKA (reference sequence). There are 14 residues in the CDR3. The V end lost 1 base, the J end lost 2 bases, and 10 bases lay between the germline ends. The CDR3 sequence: CSARGASPTDTQYF. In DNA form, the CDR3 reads TGCAGTGCTAGAGGGGCCTCGCCCACAGATACGCAGTATTTT.

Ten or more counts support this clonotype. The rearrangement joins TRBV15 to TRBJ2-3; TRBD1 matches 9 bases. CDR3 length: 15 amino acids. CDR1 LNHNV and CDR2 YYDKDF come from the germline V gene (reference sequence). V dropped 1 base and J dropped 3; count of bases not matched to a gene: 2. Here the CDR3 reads CATSRGTGETDTQYF. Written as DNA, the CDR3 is TGTGCCACCAGCAGAGGGACAGGGGAGACAGATACGCAGTATTTT.

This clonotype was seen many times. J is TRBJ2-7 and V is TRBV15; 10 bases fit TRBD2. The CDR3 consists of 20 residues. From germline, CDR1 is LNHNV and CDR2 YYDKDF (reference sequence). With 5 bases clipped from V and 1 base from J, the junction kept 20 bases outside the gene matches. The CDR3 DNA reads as TGTGCCACCAGCGGAAGGGTCCCCGGGCTAGCGGGAGATCCTTCCTACGAGCAGTACTTC. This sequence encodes CATSGRVPGLAGDPSYEQYF.

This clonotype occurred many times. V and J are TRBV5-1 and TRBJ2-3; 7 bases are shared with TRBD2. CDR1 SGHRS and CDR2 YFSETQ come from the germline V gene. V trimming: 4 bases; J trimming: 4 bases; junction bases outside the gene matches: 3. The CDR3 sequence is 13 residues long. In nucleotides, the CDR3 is TGCGCCAGCAGCCCCCGGGGGGCAGATACGCAGTATTTT. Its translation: CASSPRGADTQYF.

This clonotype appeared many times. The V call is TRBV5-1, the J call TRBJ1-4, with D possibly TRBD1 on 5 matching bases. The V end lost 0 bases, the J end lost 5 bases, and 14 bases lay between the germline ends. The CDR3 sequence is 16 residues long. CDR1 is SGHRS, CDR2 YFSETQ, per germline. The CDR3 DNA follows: TGCGCCAGCAGCTTGGGCCGGGGCGCGGGGAATGAAAAACTGTTTTTT. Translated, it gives CASSLGRGAGNEKLFF. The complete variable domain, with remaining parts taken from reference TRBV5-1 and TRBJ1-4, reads KAGVTQTPRYLIKTRGQQVTLSCSPISGHRSVSWYQQTPGQGLQFLFEYFSETQRNKGNFPGRFSGRQFSNSRSEMNVSTLELGDSALYLCASSLGRGAGNEKLFFGSGTQLSVL.

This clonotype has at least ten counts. The CDR3 DNA reads TGCGCCAGCAGCCGACTCGGGGACGGCCTTGCAACTAATGAAAAACTGTTTTTT. This codes for CASSRLGDGLATNEKLFF. The rearrangement uses TRBV5-1 and TRBJ1-4; tentatively, D is TRBD1 (5 bases). The CDR3 has 18 amino acids. V shed 4 bases and J shed 0 bases, with 19 bases lying between them. CDR1 is SGHRS, CDR2 YFSETQ, per germline.

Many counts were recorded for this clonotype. The CDR3 sequence: CSVEDRGAGVSYEQYF. In nucleotides, the CDR3 is TGCAGCGTTGAAGATAGGGGGGCCGGGGTGTCCTACGAGCAGTACTTC. V gene TRBV29-1 combines with J gene TRBJ2-7, with D perhaps matching TRBD1 or TRBD2 (6 bases each). In germline, CDR1 is SQVTM, CDR2 ANQGSEA. The CDR3 runs to 16 residues. The V gene lost 0 bases and the J gene lost 1 base, with 16 bases spanning the gap.

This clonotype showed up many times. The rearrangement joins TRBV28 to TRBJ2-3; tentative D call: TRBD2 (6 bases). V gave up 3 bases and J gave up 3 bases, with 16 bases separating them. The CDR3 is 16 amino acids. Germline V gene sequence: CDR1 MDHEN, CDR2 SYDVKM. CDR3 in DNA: TGTGCCAGCAGTTTGGGTTGGGGAGGTAGGACAGATACGCAGTATTTT. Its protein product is CASSLGWGGRTDTQYF.

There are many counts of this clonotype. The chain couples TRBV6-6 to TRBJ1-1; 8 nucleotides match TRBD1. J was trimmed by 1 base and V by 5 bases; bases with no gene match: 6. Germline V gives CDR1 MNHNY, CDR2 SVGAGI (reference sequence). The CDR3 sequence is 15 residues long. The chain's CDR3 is CASSAGTGPNTEAFF. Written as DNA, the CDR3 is TGTGCCAGCAGTGCCGGGACAGGCCCGAACACTGAAGCTTTCTTT.

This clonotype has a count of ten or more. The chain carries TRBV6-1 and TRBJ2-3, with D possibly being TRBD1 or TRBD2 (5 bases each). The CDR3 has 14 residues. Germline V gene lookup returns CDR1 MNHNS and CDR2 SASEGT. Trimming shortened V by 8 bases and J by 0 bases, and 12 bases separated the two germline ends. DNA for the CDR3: TGTGCCAGCGGACCGGGACCCAGCACAGATACGCAGTATTTT. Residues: CASGPGPSTDTQYF.

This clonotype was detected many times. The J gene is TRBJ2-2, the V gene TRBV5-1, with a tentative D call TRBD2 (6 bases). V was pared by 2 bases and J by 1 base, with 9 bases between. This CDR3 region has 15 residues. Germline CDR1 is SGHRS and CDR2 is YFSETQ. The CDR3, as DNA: TGCGCCAGCAGCTTCGGTAGCGGGAACACCGGGGAGCTGTTTTTT. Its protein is CASSFGSGNTGELFF.

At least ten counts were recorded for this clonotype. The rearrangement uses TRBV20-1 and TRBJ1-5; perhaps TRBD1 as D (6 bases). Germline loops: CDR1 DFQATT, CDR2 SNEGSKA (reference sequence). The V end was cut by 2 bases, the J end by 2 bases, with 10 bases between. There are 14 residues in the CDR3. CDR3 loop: CSARHPGGNQPQHF. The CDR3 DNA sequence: TGCAGTGCTAGACATCCAGGGGGCAATCAGCCCCAGCATTTT.

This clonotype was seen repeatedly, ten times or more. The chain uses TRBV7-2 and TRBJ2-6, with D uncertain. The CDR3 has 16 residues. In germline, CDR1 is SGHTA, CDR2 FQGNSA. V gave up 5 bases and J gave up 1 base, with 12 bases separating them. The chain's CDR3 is CASSPLVSSGANVLTF. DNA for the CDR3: TGTGCCAGCAGCCCTCTGGTTTCATCTGGGGCCAACGTCCTGACTTTC.

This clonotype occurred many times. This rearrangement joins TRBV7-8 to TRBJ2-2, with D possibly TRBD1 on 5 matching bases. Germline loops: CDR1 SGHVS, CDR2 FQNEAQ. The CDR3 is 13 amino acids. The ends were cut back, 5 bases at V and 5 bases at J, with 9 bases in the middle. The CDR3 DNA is TGTGCCAGCAGCGTCAGGGATACCGGGGAGCTGTTTTTT. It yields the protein CASSVRDTGELFF.